Included here is one T cell receptor beta chain sequence, with context. The data were obtained in a study of blood T cell repertoires in COVID-19. TCRdb's table, derived via immunoSEQ multiplex PCR, lists solely in-frame clones and lacks some. The sample yields roughly 500,000 clones, approximately 83% seen once. Germline values: CDR1 SGDLS, CDR2 YYNGEE. The V and J ends lost 1 base and 2 bases respectively, with 6 bases between them. The CDR3 is 13 residues long. The V call is TRBV9, the J call TRBJ1-1; D gene ambiguous. This receptor was identified in a human donor in a cohort sampled during active COVID-19. The sequenced sample was peripheral blood. The CDR3 sequence: CASSVTLNTEAFF. CDR3 DNA: TGTGCCAGCAGCGTAACACTAAACACTGAAGCTTTCTTT.